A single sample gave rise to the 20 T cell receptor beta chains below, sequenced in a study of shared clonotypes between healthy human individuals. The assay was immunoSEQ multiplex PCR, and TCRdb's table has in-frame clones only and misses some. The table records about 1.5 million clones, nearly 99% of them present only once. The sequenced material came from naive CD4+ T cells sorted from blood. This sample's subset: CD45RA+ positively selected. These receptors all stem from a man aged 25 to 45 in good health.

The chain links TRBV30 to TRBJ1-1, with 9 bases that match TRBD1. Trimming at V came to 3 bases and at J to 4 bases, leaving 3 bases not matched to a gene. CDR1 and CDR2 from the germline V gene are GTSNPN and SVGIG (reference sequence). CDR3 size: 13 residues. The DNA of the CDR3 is TGTGCCTGGAGGGACAGGGGAAGCACTGAAGCTTTCTTT. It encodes CAWRDRGSTEAFF.

The CDR3 is CASDRRGNSYEQYF. The CDR3 DNA sequence: TGTGCCAGCGATAGGAGGGGGAATTCCTACGAGCAGTACTTC. The chain recombines TRBV6-1 with TRBJ2-7; tentatively, D is TRBD1 or TRBD2 (6 bases each). Trimming shortened V by 8 bases and J by 1 base, and 15 bases separated the two germline ends. The CDR3 has 14 residues. CDR1 is MNHNS, CDR2 SASEGT, per germline.

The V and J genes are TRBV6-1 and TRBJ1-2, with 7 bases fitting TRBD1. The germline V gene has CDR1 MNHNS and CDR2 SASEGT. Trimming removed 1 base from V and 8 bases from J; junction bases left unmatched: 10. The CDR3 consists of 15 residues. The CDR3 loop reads CASSEGDSLRRGYTF. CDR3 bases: TGTGCCAGCAGTGAAGGGGACAGTTTACGACGAGGCTACACCTTC.

The CDR3 sequence: CATSREPTSGSLNTQYF. The CDR3 coding sequence is TGTGCCACCAGCAGAGAACCGACTAGCGGGAGTCTGAATACGCAGTATTTT. The chain employs TRBV15 and TRBJ2-3; TRBD2 agrees at 12 bases. The germline V gene has CDR1 LNHNV and CDR2 YYDKDF (reference sequence). The V gene end was trimmed by 0 bases and the J gene end by 7 bases; junction bases not matched to a gene: 8. The CDR3 totals 17 residues.

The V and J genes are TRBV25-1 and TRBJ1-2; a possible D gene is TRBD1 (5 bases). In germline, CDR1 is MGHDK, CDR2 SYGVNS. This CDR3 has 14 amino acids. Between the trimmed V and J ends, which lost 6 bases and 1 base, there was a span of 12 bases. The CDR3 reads CASSREFYNYGYTF. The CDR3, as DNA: TGTGCCAGCAGCAGGGAATTCTATAACTATGGCTACACCTTC.

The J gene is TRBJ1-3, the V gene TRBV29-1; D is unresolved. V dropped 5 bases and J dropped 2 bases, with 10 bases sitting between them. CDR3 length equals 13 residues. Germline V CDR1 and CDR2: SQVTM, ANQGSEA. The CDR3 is CSVTRAAGNTIYF. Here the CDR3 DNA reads TGCAGCGTTACACGGGCGGCTGGAAACACCATATATTTT.

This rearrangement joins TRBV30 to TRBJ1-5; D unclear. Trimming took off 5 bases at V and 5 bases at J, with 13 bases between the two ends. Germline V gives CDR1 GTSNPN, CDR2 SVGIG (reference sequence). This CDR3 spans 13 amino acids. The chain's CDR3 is CAWGSQRDQPQHF. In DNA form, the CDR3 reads TGTGCCTGGGGTTCCCAAAGGGATCAGCCCCAGCATTTT.

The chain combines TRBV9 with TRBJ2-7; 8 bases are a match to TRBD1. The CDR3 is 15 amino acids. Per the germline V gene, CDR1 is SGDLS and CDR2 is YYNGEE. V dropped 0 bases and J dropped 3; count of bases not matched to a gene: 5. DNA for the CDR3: TGTGCCAGCAGCGTAGGAAACAGGGGGTACTACGAGCAGTACTTC. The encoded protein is CASSVGNRGYYEQYF.

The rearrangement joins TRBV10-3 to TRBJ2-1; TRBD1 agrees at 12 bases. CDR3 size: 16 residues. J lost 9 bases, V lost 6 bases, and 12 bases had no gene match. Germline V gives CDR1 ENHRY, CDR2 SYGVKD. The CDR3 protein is CAIRSAGTGGETEQFF. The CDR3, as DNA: TGTGCCATCAGGAGCGCCGGGACAGGGGGCGAGACTGAGCAGTTCTTC.

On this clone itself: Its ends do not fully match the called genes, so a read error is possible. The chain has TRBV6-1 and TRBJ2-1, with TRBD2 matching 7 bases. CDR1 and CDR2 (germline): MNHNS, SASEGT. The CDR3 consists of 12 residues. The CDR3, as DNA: TGTGCCAGCAGTGAAGCGGGAGGGACTCGGGTCTTC. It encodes CASSEAGGTRVF.

CDR3 nucleotide sequence: TGTGCCATCAGTACCCGGGGTAGCGGGAGCTCCTACAATGAGCAGTTCTTC. It encodes CAISTRGSGSSYNEQFF. The chain combines TRBV10-3 with TRBJ2-1, with 9 nucleotides matching TRBD2. The CDR3 has 17 residues. The J segment lost 0 bases and the V segment lost 5 bases, leaving 8 bases of the junction unmatched. Germline V gene sequence: CDR1 ENHRY, CDR2 SYGVKD.

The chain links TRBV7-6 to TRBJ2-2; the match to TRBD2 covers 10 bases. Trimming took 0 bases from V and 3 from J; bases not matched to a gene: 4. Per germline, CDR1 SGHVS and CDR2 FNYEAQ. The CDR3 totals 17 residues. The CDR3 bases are TGTGCCAGCAGCTTAGCAGGGCTAGCGGGAGACACCGGGGAGCTGTTTTTT. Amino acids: CASSLAGLAGDTGELFF.

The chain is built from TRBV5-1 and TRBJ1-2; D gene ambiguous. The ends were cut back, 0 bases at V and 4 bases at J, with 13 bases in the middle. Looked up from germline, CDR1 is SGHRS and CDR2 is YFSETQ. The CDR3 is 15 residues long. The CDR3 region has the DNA TGCGCCAGCAGCTTGGCCCCCCTGGACGGCTATGGCTACACCTTC. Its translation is CASSLAPLDGYGYTF.

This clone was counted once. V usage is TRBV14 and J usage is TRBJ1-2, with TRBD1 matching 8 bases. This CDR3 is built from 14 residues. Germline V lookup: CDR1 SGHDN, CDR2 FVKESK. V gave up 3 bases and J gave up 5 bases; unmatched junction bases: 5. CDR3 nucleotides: TGTGCCAGCAGCCAGGCACAGGGGGGGTATGGCTACACCTTC. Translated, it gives CASSQAQGGYGYTF.

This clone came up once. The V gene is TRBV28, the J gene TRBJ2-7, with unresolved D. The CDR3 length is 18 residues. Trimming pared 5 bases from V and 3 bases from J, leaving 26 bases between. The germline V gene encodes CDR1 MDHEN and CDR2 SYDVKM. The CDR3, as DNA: TGTGCCAGCAGTCCGTTTTCCTTTAGGGCGAGAGCCTTCTACGAGCAGTACTTC. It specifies CASSPFSFRARAFYEQYF.

The DNA for the CDR3 is TGTGCCAGCAGCGTAGAGGCGATGGCGGGAGGGTACAATGAGCAGTTCTTC. It is translated as CASSVEAMAGGYNEQFF. The V and J genes are TRBV9 and TRBJ2-1, with 9 bases aligning to TRBD2. Trimming removed 0 bases from V and 4 bases from J; junction bases left unmatched: 8. Germline CDR1 SGDLS, CDR2 YYNGEE. There are 17 residues in the CDR3.

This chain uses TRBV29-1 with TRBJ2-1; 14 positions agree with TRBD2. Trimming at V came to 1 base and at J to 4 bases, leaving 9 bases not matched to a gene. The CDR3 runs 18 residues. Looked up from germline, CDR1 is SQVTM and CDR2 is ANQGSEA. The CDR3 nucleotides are TGCAGCGTTGAAGGGACTAGCGGGAGGAATTCCTTATACAATGAGCAGTTCTTC. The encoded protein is CSVEGTSGRNSLYNEQFF.

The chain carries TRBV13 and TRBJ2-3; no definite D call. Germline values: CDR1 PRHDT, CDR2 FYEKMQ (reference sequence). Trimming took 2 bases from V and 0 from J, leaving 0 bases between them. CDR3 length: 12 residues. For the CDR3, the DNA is TGTGCCAGCAGCTTAAGCACAGATACGCAGTATTTT. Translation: CASSLSTDTQYF.

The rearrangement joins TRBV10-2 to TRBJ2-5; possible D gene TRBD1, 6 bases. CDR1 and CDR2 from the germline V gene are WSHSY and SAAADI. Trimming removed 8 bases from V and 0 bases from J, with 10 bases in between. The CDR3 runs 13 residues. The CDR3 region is CASGQGYQETQYF. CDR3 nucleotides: TGCGCCAGCGGCCAGGGGTACCAAGAGACCCAGTACTTC.

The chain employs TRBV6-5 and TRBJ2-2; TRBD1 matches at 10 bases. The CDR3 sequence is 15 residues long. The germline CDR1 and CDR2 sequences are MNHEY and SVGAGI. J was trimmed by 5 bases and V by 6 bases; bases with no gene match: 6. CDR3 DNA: TGTGCCAGCAGAGAGACAGGGGGCGATACCGGGGAGCTGTTTTTT. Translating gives CASRETGGDTGELFF.